Listed here is a single TCR beta chain. Its antigen is as yet unknown. Researchers ran immunoSEQ v3.0 at survey level. Samples were sequenced targeting about 35,000-55,000 T-cell genomes each. TCRdb keeps only in-frame clones here, not all; method: immunoSEQ multiplex PCR. The sample holds about 33,000 clones, roughly 80% seen once. The data belong to a study of long-term antiretroviral therapy in people with HIV. The study's findings and limits: ART adherence, viral resistance and therapy changes were undocumented. Clones that had undergone expansion before ART dominated the repertoire at all time points.

V dropped 0 bases and J dropped 0 bases, with 13 bases sitting between them. The CDR3 totals 17 residues. Germline CDR1 and CDR2: SGDLS and YYNGEE. V is TRBV9 and J is TRBJ1-3, with D possibly TRBD1 on 5 matching bases. The TCR sequence derives from a woman aged 45-59 years with HIV. Source: unsorted PBMCs, taken 2 years after starting antiretroviral therapy. DNA for the CDR3: TGTGCCAGCAGCGTAGAGAGGGGCATACCCTCTGGAAACACCATATATTTT. It encodes CASSVERGIPSGNTIYF. Variable domain in full (rest from reference TRBV9 and TRBJ1-3): DSGVTQTPKHLITATGQRVTLRCSPRSGDLSVYWYQQSLDQGLQFLIQYYNGEERAKGNILERFSAQQFPDLHSELNLSSLELGDSALYFCASSVERGIPSGNTIYFGEGSWLTVV.